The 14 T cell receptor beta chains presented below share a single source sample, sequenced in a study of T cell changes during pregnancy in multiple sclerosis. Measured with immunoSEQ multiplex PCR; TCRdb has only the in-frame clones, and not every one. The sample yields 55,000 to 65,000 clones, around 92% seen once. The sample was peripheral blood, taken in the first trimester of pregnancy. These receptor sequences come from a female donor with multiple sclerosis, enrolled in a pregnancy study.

CDR3 in amino acids: CASSLALNTEAFF. The CDR3 DNA follows: TGTGCCAGCAGTTTGGCCCTCAACACTGAAGCTTTCTTT. This sequence joins TRBV27 and TRBJ1-1; D gene ambiguous. Germline V CDR1 and CDR2: MNHEY, SMNVEV (reference sequence). V was clipped by 3 bases and J by 2 bases, with 7 bases between them. This CDR3 region has 13 residues.

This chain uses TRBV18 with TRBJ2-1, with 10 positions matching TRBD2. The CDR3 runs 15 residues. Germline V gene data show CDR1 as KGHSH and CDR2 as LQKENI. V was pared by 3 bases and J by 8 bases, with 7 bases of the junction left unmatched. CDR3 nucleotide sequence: TGTGCCAGCTCACCCCGAGTAGCGGGGGGCGATGAGCAGTTCTTC. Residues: CASSPRVAGGDEQFF.

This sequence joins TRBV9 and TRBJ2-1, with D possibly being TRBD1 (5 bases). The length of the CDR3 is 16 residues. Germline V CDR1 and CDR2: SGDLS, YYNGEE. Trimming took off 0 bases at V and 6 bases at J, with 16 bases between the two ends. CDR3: CASSVEGRVRGNEQFF. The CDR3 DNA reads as TGTGCCAGCAGCGTAGAAGGCAGGGTAAGGGGCAATGAGCAGTTCTTC. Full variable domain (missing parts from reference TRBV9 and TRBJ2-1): DSGVTQTPKHLITATGQRVTLRCSPRSGDLSVYWYQQSLDQGLQFLIQYYNGEERAKGNILERFSAQQFPDLHSELNLSSLELGDSALYFCASSVEGRVRGNEQFFGPGTRLTVL.

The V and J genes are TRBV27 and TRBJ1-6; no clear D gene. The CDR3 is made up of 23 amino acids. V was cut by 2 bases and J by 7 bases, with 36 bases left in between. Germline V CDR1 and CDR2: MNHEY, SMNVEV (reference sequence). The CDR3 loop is CASSLGPPGGNTLLRKKNSPLHF. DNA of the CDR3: TGTGCCAGCAGTTTAGGACCACCGGGCGGGAATACTCTCCTCCGTAAGAAGAATTCACCCCTCCACTTT.

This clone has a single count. The CDR3 DNA follows: TGTGCCAGCAGGGAGGGGGCTGAAGTACGGGACACTGAAGCTTTCTTT. Translating gives CASREGAEVRDTEAFF. The rearrangement uses TRBV6-4 and TRBJ1-1; 7 bases agree with TRBD1. V dropped 6 bases and J dropped 3; count of bases not matched to a gene: 13. This CDR3 comprises 16 residues. Per the germline V gene, CDR1 is MRHNA and CDR2 is SNTAGT.

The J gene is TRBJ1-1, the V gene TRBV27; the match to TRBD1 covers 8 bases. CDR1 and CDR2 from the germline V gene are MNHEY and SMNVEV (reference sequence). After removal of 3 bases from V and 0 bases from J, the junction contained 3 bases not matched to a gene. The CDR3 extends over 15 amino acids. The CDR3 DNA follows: TGTGCCAGCAGTTTCCGGACAGGGCTGAACACTGAAGCTTTCTTT. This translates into CASSFRTGLNTEAFF.

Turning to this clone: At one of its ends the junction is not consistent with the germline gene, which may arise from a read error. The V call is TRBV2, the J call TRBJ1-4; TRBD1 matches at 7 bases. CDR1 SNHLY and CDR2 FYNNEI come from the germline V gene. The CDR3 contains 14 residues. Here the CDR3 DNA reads TGTGCCAGCAGAGAAGACAGGGCTCTCGAAAAACTGTTTTTT. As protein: CASREDRALEKLFF.

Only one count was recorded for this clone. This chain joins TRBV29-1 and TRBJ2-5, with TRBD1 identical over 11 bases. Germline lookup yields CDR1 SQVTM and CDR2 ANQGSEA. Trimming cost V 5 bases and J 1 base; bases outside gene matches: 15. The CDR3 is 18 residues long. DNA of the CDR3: TGCAGCGTTCCCCCCGGACAGGGGGCGCGTGGGGGCCAAGAGACCCAGTACTTC. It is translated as CSVPPGQGARGGQETQYF.

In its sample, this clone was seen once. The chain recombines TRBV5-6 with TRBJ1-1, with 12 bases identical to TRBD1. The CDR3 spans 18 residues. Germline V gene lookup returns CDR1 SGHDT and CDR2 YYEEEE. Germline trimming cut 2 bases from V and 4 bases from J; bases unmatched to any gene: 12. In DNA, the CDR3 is TGTGCCAGCAGCTTCCCCTCCGGGACAGGGGGCGAAATCACTGAAGCTTTCTTT. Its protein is CASSFPSGTGGEITEAFF.

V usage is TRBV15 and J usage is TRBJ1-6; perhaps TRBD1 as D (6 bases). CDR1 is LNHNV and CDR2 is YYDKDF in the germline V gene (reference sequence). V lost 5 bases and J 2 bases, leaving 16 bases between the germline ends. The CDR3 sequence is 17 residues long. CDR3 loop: CATSPRTERTYNSPLHF. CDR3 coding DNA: TGTGCCACCAGCCCCAGGACAGAGCGGACCTATAATTCACCCCTCCACTTT.

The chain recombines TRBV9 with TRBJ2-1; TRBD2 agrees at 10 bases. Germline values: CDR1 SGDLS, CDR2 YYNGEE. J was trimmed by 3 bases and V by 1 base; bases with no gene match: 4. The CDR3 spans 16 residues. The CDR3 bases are TGTGCCAGCAGCGTACCCCGACTAGCGGGCTACAATGAGCAGTTCTTC. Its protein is CASSVPRLAGYNEQFF.

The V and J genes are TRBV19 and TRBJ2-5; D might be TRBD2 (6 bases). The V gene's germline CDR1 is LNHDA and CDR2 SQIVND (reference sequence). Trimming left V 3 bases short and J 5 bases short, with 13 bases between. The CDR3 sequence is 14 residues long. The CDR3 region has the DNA TGTGCCAGTAGTATCCGCAGCGGAGGGGAGACCCAGTACTTC. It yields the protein CASSIRSGGETQYF.

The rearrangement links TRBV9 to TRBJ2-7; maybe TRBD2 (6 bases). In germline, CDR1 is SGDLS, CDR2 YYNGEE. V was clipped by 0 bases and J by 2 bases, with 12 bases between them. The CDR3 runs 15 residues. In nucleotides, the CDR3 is TGTGCCAGCAGCGTAGCCTCGGGACTGACCTACGAGCAGTACTTC. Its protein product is CASSVASGLTYEQYF.

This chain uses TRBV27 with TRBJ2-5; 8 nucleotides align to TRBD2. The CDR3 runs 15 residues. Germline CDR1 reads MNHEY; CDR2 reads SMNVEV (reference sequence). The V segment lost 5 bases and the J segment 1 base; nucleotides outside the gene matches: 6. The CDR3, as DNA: TGTGCCAGCAGTCCCTTAGCGGGGCTCCAAGAGACCCAGTACTTC. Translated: CASSPLAGLQETQYF.